The 3 T cell receptor beta chains presented below share a single source sample, sequenced in a study of spatial heterogeneity in lung cancer. TCRdb used MiXCR to reprocess the 5' RACE reads, holding one entry per CDR3 protein. Of 35,000 or so distinct CDR3 sequences listed, less than 5.5% were seen once; the top ten hold more than 25%. The time point: sample taken at primary tumor resection. Sequencing of whole RNA from tumor, nontumor lung or frozen PBMC involved no sorting. This material consisted of PBMCs, taken at surgery. The receptors shown here come from a female donor with early-stage non-small cell lung cancer.

The V call is TRBV12-3 or TRBV12-4, the J call TRBJ2-4; D not certain. There are 14 residues in the CDR3. The V end was cut by 6 bases, the J end by 9 bases, with 18 bases between. The CDR3 here is CASSPLLWGGIQYF. DNA of the CDR3: TGTGCCAGCAGCCCCCTCTTGTGGGGTGGCATTCAGTACTTC.

Note on this clonotype: This could be a read error, since a much larger clone is one nucleotide away. The genes are TRBV7-3 and TRBJ2-3; D unclear. CDR1 is SGHTA and CDR2 is FQGTGA in the germline V gene. This CDR3 comprises 13 residues. The CDR3 reads CTSSLSFLEVQYF. CDR3 coding DNA: TGTACCAGCAGCTTATCCTTCCTAGAGGTGCAGTATTTT. Full variable domain (outside the CDR3, taken from reference TRBV7-3 and TRBJ2-3): GAGVSQTPSNKVTEKGKYVELRCDPISGHTALYWYRQSLGQGPEFLIYFQGTGAADDSGLPNDRFFAVRPEGSVSTLKIQRTERGDSAVYLCTSSLSFLEVQYFGPGTRLTVL.

The V call is TRBV4-1, the J call TRBJ2-1; D tentatively fits TRBD1 or TRBD2 (6 bases each). This CDR3 spans 14 amino acids. Germline loops: CDR1 MGHRA, CDR2 YSYEKL. Trimming left V 4 bases short and J 7 bases short, with 14 bases between. CDR3 amino acids: CASSRGGGGNEQFF. In nucleotides, the CDR3 is TGCGCCAGCAGCCGAGGGGGAGGTGGGAATGAGCAGTTCTTC.